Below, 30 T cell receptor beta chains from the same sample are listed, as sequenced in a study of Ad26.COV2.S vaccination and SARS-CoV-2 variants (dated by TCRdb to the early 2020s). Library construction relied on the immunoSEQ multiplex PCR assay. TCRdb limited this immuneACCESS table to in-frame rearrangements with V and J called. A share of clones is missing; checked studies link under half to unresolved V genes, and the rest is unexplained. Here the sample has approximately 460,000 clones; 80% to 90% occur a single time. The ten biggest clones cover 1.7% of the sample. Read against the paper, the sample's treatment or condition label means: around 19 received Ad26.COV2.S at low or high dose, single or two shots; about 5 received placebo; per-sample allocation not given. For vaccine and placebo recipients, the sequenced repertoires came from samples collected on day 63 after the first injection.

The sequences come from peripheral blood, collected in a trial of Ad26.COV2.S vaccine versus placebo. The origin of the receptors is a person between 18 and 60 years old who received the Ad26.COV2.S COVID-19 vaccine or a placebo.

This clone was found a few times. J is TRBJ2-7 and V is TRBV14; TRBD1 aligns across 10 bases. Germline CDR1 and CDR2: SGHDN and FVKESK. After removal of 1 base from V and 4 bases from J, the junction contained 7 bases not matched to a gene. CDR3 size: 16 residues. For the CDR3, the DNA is TGTGCCAGCAGCCAAGGGTCGAGGACAGGGGGTTACGAGCAGTACTTC. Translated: CASSQGSRTGGYEQYF. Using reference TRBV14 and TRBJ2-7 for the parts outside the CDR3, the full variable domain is EAGVTQFPSHSVIEKGQTVTLRCDPISGHDNLYWYRRVMGKEIKFLLHFVKESKQDESGMPNNRFLAERTGGTYSTLKVQPAELEDSGVYFCASSQGSRTGGYEQYFGPGTRLTVT.

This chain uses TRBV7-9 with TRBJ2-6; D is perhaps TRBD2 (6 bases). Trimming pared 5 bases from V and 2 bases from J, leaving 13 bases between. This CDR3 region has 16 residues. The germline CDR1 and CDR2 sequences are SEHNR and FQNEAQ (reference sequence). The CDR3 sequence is CASSPLRGTGANVLTF. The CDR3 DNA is TGTGCCAGCAGCCCGTTACGCGGGACTGGGGCCAACGTCCTGACTTTC. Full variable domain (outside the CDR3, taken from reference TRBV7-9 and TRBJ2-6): DTGVSQNPRHKITKRGQNVTFRCDPISEHNRLYWYRQTLGQGPEFLTYFQNEAQLEKSRLLSDRFSAERPKGSFSTLEIQRTEQGDSAMYLCASSPLRGTGANVLTFGAGSRLTVL.

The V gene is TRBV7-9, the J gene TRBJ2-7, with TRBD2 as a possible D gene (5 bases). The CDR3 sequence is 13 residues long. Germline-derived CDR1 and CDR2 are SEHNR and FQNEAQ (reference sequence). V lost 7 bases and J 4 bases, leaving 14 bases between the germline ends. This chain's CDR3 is CASIPPGEYEQYF. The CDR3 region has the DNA TGTGCCAGCATCCCCCCCGGGGAGTACGAGCAGTACTTC.

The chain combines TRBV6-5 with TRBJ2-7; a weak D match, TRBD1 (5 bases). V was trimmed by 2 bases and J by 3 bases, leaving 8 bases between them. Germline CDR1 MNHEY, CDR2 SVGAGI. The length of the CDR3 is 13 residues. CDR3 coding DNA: TGTGCCAGCAGTTACGTCAGGGACTACGAGCAGTACTTC. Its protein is CASSYVRDYEQYF.

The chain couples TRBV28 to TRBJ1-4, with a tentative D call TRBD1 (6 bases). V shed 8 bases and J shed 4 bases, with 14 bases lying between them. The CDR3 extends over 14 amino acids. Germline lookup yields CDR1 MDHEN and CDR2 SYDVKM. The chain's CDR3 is CASRGGAVNEKLFF. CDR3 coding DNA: TGTGCCAGCCGGGGGGGGGCGGTTAATGAAAAACTGTTTTTT.

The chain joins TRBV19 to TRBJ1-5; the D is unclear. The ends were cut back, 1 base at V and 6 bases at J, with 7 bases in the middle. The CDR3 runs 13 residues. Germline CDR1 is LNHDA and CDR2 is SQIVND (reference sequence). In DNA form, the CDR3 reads TGTGCCAGTAGTATAGGAGGTCTTCAGCCCCAGCATTTT. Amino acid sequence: CASSIGGLQPQHF.

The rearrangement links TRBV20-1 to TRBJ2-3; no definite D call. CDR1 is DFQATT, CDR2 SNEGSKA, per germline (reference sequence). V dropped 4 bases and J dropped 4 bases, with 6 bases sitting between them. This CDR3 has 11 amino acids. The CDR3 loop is CSATGPDTQYF. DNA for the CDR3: TGCAGTGCTACCGGGCCAGATACGCAGTATTTT.

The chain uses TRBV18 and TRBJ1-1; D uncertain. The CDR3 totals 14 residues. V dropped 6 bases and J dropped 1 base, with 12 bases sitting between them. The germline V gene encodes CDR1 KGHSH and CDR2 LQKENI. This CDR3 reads CASSPSPANTEAFF. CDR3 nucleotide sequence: TGTGCCAGCTCTCCGTCCCCGGCGAACACTGAAGCTTTCTTT.

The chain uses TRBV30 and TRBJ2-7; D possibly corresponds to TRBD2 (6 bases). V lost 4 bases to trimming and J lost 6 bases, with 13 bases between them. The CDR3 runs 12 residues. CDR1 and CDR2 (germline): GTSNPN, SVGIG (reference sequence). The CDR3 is CAWNNGGFEQYF. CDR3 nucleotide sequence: TGTGCCTGGAACAACGGGGGATTCGAGCAGTACTTC.

The CDR3 region has the DNA TGTGCCAGCAGGACTAGCGGAATTAACAATGAGCAGTTCTTC. Its translation is CASRTSGINNEQFF. This chain links TRBV6-6 with TRBJ2-1; TRBD2 matches 9 bases. V trimming: 6 bases; J trimming: 5 bases; junction bases outside the gene matches: 5. In germline, CDR1 is MNHNY, CDR2 SVGAGI (reference sequence). This CDR3 spans 14 amino acids.

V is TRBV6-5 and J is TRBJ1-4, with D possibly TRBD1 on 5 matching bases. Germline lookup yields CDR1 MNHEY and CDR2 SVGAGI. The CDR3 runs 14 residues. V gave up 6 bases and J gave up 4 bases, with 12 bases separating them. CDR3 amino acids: CASRDGTDNEKLFF. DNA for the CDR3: TGTGCCAGCAGAGACGGGACGGATAATGAAAAACTGTTTTTT.

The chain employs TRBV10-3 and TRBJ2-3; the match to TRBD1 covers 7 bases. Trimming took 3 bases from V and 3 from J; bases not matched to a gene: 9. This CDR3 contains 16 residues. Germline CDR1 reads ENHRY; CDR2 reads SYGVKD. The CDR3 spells CAISESPLQGTDTQYF. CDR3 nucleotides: TGTGCCATCAGTGAATCCCCGTTACAGGGGACAGATACGCAGTATTTT.

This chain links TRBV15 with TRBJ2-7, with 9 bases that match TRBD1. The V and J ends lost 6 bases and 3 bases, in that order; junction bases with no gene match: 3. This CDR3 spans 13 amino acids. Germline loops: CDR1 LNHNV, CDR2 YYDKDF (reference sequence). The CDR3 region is CATSPGQGYEQYF. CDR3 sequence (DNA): TGTGCCACCAGTCCGGGACAGGGCTACGAGCAGTACTTC.

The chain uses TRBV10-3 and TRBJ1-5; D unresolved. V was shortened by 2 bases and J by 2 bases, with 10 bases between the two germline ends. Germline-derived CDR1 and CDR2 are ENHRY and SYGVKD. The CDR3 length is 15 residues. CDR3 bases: TGTGCCATCAGTGAGGGATCGGACGGCAATCAGCCCCAGCATTTT. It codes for CAISEGSDGNQPQHF.

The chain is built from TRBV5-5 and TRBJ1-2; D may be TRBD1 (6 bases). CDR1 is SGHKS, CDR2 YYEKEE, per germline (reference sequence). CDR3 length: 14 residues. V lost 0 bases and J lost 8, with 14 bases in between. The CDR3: CASSLGTGSDGYTF. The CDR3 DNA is TGTGCCAGCAGCTTGGGCACAGGGAGTGACGGCTACACCTTC.

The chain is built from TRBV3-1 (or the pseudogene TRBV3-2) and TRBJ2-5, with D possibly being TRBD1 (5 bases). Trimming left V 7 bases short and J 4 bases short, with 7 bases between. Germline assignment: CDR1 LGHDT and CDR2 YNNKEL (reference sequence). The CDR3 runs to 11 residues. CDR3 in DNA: TGTGCCAGCACAAGGGGAGAGACCCAGTACTTC. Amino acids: CASTRGETQYF.

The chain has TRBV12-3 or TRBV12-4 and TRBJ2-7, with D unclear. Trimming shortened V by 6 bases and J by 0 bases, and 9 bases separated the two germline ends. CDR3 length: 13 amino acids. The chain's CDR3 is CASRRGASYEQYF. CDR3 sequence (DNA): TGTGCCAGCAGACGCGGAGCCTCCTACGAGCAGTACTTC.

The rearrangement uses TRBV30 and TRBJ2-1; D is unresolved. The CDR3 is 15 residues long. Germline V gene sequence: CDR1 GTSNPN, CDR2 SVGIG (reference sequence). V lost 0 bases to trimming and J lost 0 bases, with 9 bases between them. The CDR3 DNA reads TGTGCCTGGAGTGTATCCCGCGTCTCCTACAATGAGCAGTTCTTC. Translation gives CAWSVSRVSYNEQFF.

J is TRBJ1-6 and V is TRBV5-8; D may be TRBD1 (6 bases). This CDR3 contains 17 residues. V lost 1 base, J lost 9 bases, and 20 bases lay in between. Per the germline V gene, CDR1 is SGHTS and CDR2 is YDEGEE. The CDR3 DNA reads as TGTGCCAGCAGCTTGTCCCCTGCGGGGGGCGCCTCTTCACCCCTCCACTTT. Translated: CASSLSPAGGASSPLHF.

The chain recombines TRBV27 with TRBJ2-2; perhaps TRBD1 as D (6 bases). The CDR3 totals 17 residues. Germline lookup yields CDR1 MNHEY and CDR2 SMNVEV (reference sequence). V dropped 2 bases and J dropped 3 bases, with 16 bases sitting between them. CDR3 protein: CASSLDWAGAYTGELFF. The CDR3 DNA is TGTGCCAGCAGTTTAGATTGGGCAGGGGCTTACACCGGGGAGCTGTTTTTT.

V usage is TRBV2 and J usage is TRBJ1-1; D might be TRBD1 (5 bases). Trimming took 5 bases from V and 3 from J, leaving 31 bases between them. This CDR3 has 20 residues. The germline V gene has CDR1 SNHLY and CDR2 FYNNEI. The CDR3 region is CASSFEWVRRERGGDTEAFF. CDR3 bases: TGTGCCAGCAGTTTCGAGTGGGTGAGGCGCGAGAGAGGAGGGGACACTGAAGCTTTCTTT.

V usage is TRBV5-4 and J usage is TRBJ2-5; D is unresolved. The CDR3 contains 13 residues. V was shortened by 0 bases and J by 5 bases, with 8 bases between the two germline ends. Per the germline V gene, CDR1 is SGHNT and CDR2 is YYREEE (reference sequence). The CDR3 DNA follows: TGTGCCAGCAGCTTGGCTTCTAAGGAGACCCAGTACTTC. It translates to CASSLASKETQYF.

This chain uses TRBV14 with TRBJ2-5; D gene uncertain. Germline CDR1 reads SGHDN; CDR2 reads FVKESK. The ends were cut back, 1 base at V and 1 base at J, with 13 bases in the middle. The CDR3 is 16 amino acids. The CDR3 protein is CASSQGYETIQETQYF. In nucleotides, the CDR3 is TGTGCCAGCAGCCAAGGTTACGAGACCATCCAAGAGACCCAGTACTTC.

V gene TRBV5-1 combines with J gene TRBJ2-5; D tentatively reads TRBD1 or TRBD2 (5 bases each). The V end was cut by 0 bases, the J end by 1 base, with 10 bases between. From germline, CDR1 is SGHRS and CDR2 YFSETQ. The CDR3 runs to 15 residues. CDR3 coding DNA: TGCGCCAGCAGCTTGGCTTCGGGGCCCCAAGAGACCCAGTACTTC. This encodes CASSLASGPQETQYF.

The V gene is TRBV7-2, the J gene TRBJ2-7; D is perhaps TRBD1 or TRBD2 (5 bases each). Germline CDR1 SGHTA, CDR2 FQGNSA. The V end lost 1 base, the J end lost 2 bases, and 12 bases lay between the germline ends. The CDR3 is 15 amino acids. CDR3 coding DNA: TGTGCCAGCAGCTTAGTGGGACCACAACCCTACGAGCAGTACTTC. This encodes CASSLVGPQPYEQYF.

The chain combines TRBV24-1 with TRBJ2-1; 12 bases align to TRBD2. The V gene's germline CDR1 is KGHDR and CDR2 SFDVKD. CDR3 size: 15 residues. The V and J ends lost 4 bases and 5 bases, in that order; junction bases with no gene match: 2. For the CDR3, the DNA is TGTGCCACCAGTGAGACTAGCGGGGGACACAATGAGCAGTTCTTC. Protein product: CATSETSGGHNEQFF.

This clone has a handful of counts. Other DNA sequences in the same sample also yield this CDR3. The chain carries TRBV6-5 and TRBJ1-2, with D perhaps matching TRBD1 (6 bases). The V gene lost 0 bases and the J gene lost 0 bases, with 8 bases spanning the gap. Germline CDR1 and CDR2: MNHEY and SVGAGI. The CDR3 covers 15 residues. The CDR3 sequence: CASSYSGGTNYGYTF. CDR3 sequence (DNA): TGTGCCAGCAGTTACTCAGGGGGAACTAACTATGGCTACACCTTC.

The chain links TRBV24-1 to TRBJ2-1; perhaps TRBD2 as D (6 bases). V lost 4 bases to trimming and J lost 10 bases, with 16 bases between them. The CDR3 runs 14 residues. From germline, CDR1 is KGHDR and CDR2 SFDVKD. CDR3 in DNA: TGTGCCACCAGTGACCGAACTAGCAATCGGGAGCAGTTCTTC. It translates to CATSDRTSNREQFF.

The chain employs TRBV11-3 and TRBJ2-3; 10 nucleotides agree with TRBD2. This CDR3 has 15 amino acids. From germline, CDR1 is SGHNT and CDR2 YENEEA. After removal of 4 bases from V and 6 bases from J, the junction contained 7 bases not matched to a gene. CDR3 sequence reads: CASSSGTSDPDTQYF. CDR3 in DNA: TGTGCCAGCAGCTCTGGGACTAGCGACCCCGATACGCAGTATTTT.

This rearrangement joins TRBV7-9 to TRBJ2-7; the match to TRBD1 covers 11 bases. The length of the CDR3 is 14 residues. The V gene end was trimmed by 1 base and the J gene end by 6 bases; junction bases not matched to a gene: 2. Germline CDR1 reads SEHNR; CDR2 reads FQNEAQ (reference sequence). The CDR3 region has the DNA TGTGCCAGCAGCTTAGGGACAGGGGGCTCCGAGCAGTACTTC. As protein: CASSLGTGGSEQYF.